This TCR beta chain was recorded in a study of cytomegalovirus exposure and HLA in healthy donors. On this clone itself: Its cognate antigen is unknown.

General study points: Differences between HLA loci emerged in a later analysis of TCR association rates, with DRB1 most and HLA-C fewest. Roughly uniform sequencing depth across donors was assumed, possibly incorrectly. Later analysis identified 15,000 to 20,000 TCR beta sequences associated with HLA alleles, using a false discovery rate threshold of 0.05. The availability of immune exposure information extended only to CMV serostatus.

Deletions cut 0 bases from V and 7 bases from J, with 18 bases between. CDR1 and CDR2 (germline): SGHAT, FQNNGV. This CDR3 is 17 amino acids long. The study ran its PCR with 60 Vbeta and 13 Jbeta primers. The data were produced by immunoSEQ multiplex PCR, yet TCRdb's version contains in-frame clones alone and is incomplete. The sample includes tens of thousands of clones, more than 70% of them seen just once. Sequencing input: PBMCs. V is TRBV11-2 and J is TRBJ2-2; maybe TRBD1 (7 bases). This TCR was sampled from a male donor in good health and CMV-seropositive. The CDR3 protein is CASSLDLSRGRSGELFF. The CDR3 DNA follows: TGTGCCAGCAGCTTAGATCTTTCCAGGGGGAGGAGCGGGGAGCTGTTTTTT.